One and the same sample provided the 10 T cell receptor beta chains below, sequenced in a study of a mutant IDH1 vaccine in newly diagnosed glioma. No antigen has been identified for these receptors. Method: immunoSEQ multiplex PCR; TCRdb's copy keeps in-frame clones and lacks some. The table lists 40,000 or so clones, 70% to 90% of them singletons. Time point described: week 5, during vaccination. Doses of 300 ug of mutant IDH1 20-mer peptide were given with topical imiquimod. The sample was PBMCs, taken from a glioma patient whose treatment included an IDH1 peptide vaccine. These receptors all stem from a man between 40 and 49 years old with glioma.

The chain has TRBV5-1 and TRBJ2-5; D might be TRBD2 (6 bases). V was trimmed by 0 bases and J by 2 bases, leaving 11 bases between them. The CDR3 has 15 amino acids. The germline V gene has CDR1 SGHRS and CDR2 YFSETQ. CDR3 residues: CASSLGAGKQETQYF. The CDR3 DNA sequence: TGCGCCAGCAGCTTGGGGGCGGGGAAACAAGAGACCCAGTACTTC. The whole variable domain, filled in from reference TRBV5-1 and TRBJ2-5, reads KAGVTQTPRYLIKTRGQQVTLSCSPISGHRSVSWYQQTPGQGLQFLFEYFSETQRNKGNFPGRFSGRQFSNSRSEMNVSTLELGDSALYLCASSLGAGKQETQYFGPGTRLLVL.

V is TRBV5-4 and J is TRBJ1-1; no clear D. The length of the CDR3 is 16 residues. CDR1 is SGHNT and CDR2 is YYREEE in the germline V gene (reference sequence). Trimming pared 2 bases from V and 2 bases from J, leaving 16 bases between. The CDR3 DNA follows: TGTGCCAGCAGCTTAATGGGCAGGCTCGCCAACACTGAAGCTTTCTTT. It specifies CASSLMGRLANTEAFF.

In nucleotides, the CDR3 is TGTGCCAGCAGTGAGGGACTAGCGGGAACGGACGAGCAGTACTTC. Translated, it gives CASSEGLAGTDEQYF. V gene TRBV6-1 combines with J gene TRBJ2-7, with 13 nucleotides matching TRBD2. V was clipped by 3 bases and J by 5 bases; unmatched bases: 4. The germline V gene has CDR1 MNHNS and CDR2 SASEGT. CDR3 size: 15 residues.

The chain employs TRBV4-3 and TRBJ2-1; D is ambiguous. This CDR3 has 15 amino acids. V lost 4 bases, J lost 6 bases, and 16 bases lay in between. Germline lookup yields CDR1 LGHNA and CDR2 YSLEER. CDR3 nucleotides: TGCGCCAGCAGCCCTAGAACCCTTGATCTCAATGAGCAGTTCTTC. It encodes CASSPRTLDLNEQFF.

This chain joins TRBV6-5 and TRBJ1-1, with D maybe TRBD1 (5 bases). This CDR3 spans 13 amino acids. Looked up from germline, CDR1 is MNHEY and CDR2 is SVGAGI. V was pared by 6 bases and J by 1 base, with 9 bases between. CDR3 amino acids: CASRQATNTEAFF. The CDR3 DNA sequence: TGTGCCAGCAGACAGGCTACGAACACTGAAGCTTTCTTT.

The rearrangement joins TRBV4-2 to TRBJ2-2; perhaps TRBD1 as D (9 bases). The germline CDR1 and CDR2 sequences are LGHNA and YNFKEQ. This CDR3 is 19 amino acids long. Trimming cost V 0 bases and J 2 bases, with 19 bases left between them. In DNA, the CDR3 is TGTGCCAGCAGCCAAGAACCCCGGGGGGGACAGGGTAACACCGGGGAGCTGTTTTTT. Translation: CASSQEPRGGQGNTGELFF.

This clone appeared once. The chain uses TRBV7-3 and TRBJ2-5; TRBD1 is a possible D gene (6 bases). This CDR3 is 13 amino acids long. V shed 5 bases and J shed 2 bases, with 9 bases lying between them. CDR1 and CDR2 from the germline V gene are SGHTA and FQGTGA. The CDR3 nucleotides are TGTGCCAGCAGCCCGGACAGACAAGAGACCCAGTACTTC. This gives the protein CASSPDRQETQYF.

The genes are TRBV5-1 and TRBJ2-5; the match to TRBD1 covers 8 bases. The germline CDR1 and CDR2 sequences are SGHRS and YFSETQ. This CDR3 contains 15 residues. V lost 0 bases to trimming and J lost 4 bases; unmatched junction nucleotides: 5. The CDR3 bases are TGCGCCAGCAGCTTGGCAGGACAGGGAGCAGAGACCCAGTACTTC. It encodes CASSLAGQGAETQYF.

V usage is TRBV9 and J usage is TRBJ2-1; tentative D call: TRBD2 (5 bases). Trimming took off 0 bases at V and 9 bases at J, with 19 bases between the two ends. The CDR3 sequence is 16 residues long. Per germline, CDR1 SGDLS and CDR2 YYNGEE. The CDR3 reads CASSVGGRAEGSEQFF. The CDR3, as DNA: TGTGCCAGCAGCGTAGGAGGTAGGGCCGAGGGAAGTGAGCAGTTCTTC.

The chain is built from TRBV19 and TRBJ2-7, with D perhaps TRBD1 or TRBD2 (5 bases each). CDR3 length: 16 amino acids. Per the germline V gene, CDR1 is LNHDA and CDR2 is SQIVND (reference sequence). Between the trimmed V and J ends, which lost 3 bases and 0 bases, there was a span of 15 bases. The CDR3 region is CASSILYAGSSYEQYF. The CDR3 DNA follows: TGTGCCAGTAGTATCCTGTATGCAGGGAGCTCCTACGAGCAGTACTTC. Combining the CDR3 with reference TRBV19 and TRBJ2-7 gives the whole variable domain DGGITQSPKYLFRKEGQNVTLSCEQNLNHDAMYWYRQDPGQGLRLIYYSQIVNDFQKGDIAEGYSVSREKKESFPLTVTSAQKNPTAFYLCASSILYAGSSYEQYFGPGTRLTVT.